The 28 T cell receptor beta chains below all came from one sample that was sequenced in a study of human T cells and chemical hapten exposure. Unfractionated whole blood was the source of the extracted total RNA. TCRdb called the 5' RACE reads again in MiXCR, with one record for every CDR3 protein. The table has fewer than 150,000 distinct CDR3 sequences, more than 15% seen once. These receptors were taken from a human donor in good health.

The chain has TRBV7-8 and TRBJ2-3, with 12 bases matching TRBD2. Germline V lookup: CDR1 SGHVS, CDR2 FQNEAQ. The CDR3 sequence is 15 residues long. The CDR3 DNA sequence: TGTGTTCTAGCGGGAGGGCCCGAGGGCACAGATACGCAGTATTTT. It translates to CVLAGGPEGTDTQYF.

The chain carries TRBV6-6 and TRBJ1-4, with 9 bases aligning to TRBD1. The germline gives CDR1 MNHNY, CDR2 SVGAGI (reference sequence). The CDR3 extends over 15 amino acids. The V and J ends lost 3 bases and 7 bases, in that order; junction bases with no gene match: 6. The CDR3 region has the DNA TGTGCCAGCAGTTATACAGGGGGCGGAGGTGAAAAACTGTTTTTT. This sequence encodes CASSYTGGGGEKLFF.

CDR3 in DNA: TGTGCCAGCAGCTGGGCCTTTAGAAACATGGGTTTCGATGAGCAGTTCTTC. Encoded protein: CASSWAFRNMGFDEQFF. The chain employs TRBV5-6 and TRBJ2-1; unclear D gene. V was pared by 3 bases and J by 8 bases, with 24 bases between. The CDR3 loop spans 17 amino acids. Germline values: CDR1 SGHDT, CDR2 YYEEEE.

The rearrangement joins TRBV28 to TRBJ1-5; D unresolved. The CDR3 extends over 16 amino acids. The germline V gene encodes CDR1 MDHEN and CDR2 SYDVKM. The germline V and J ends were trimmed by 6 bases and 3 bases, with 18 bases remaining between them. This CDR3 is CASSQTAGRYNQPQHF. CDR3 bases: TGTGCCAGCAGCCAAACGGCGGGCAGATACAATCAGCCCCAGCATTTT. Using reference TRBV28 and TRBJ1-5 for the parts outside the CDR3, the full variable domain is DVKVTQSSRYLVKRTGEKVFLECVQDMDHENMFWYRQDPGLGLRLIYFSYDVKMKEKGDIPEGYSVSREKKERFSLILESASTNQTSMYLCASSQTAGRYNQPQHFGDGTRLSIL.

This sequence joins TRBV6-5 and TRBJ1-1; D is unresolved. From germline, CDR1 is MNHEY and CDR2 SVGAGI. V lost 0 bases to trimming and J lost 1 base, with 3 bases between them. This CDR3 is 13 amino acids long. The CDR3 nucleotides read TGTGCCAGCAGTTACTCGAGGAACACTGAAGCTTTCTTT. Its translation is CASSYSRNTEAFF.

The chain joins TRBV21-1 to TRBJ1-2; the table calls TRBD1, which could not be checked here. TRBV21-1 is an annotated pseudogene. The CDR3 has 16 residues. Here the CDR3 reads CASSKSRDGANYGYTF. The CDR3 DNA is TGTGCCAGCAGCAAATCGCGGGACGGAGCTAACTATGGCTACACCTTC.

The chain couples TRBV28 to TRBJ2-7, with TRBD2 matching 7 bases. Trimming at V came to 6 bases and at J to 2 bases, leaving 7 bases not matched to a gene. This CDR3 has 14 residues. Germline V CDR1 and CDR2: MDHEN, SYDVKM. For the CDR3, the DNA is TGTGCCAGCAGCCGACTAGCATCCACCTACGAGCAGTACTTC. This sequence encodes CASSRLASTYEQYF.

The chain is built from TRBV5-1 and TRBJ1-1, with D maybe TRBD1 (5 bases). V lost 4 bases and J lost 6, with 25 bases in between. The CDR3 runs to 17 residues. Germline loops: CDR1 SGHRS, CDR2 YFSETQ. Here the CDR3 reads CASSPRGVGTAGPEAFF. As DNA, the CDR3 is TGCGCCAGCAGCCCCCGGGGGGTAGGGACCGCCGGTCCTGAAGCTTTCTTT. The variable domain in full, with the rest retrieved from reference TRBV5-1 and TRBJ1-1, is KAGVTQTPRYLIKTRGQQVTLSCSPISGHRSVSWYQQTPGQGLQFLFEYFSETQRNKGNFPGRFSGRQFSNSRSEMNVSTLELGDSALYLCASSPRGVGTAGPEAFFGQGTRLTVV.

This clonotype was detected a few times. The rearrangement links TRBV6-6 to TRBJ1-1; TRBD1 agrees at 9 bases. The CDR3 runs 18 residues. Germline assignment: CDR1 MNHNY and CDR2 SVGAGI (reference sequence). J lost 4 bases, V lost 6 bases, and 18 bases had no gene match. The CDR3 DNA reads as TGTGCCAGCAGCCAGACGCCCTACAGGGGGCTCAGGGGCACTGAAGCTTTCTTT. Protein: CASSQTPYRGLRGTEAFF.

The gene calls are TRBV12-3 or TRBV12-4 and TRBJ1-4; 9 nucleotides agree with TRBD1. The CDR3 is 14 amino acids. V was pared by 7 bases and J by 7 bases, with 7 bases of the junction left unmatched. The CDR3 sequence is CASNPTGGLEKLFF. CDR3 in DNA: TGTGCCAGCAATCCCACAGGGGGCCTTGAAAAACTGTTTTTT.

As DNA, the CDR3 is TGTGCCAGCAGCGTTAGGACTAGCGGGAGGGCCATCGAGCAGTACTTC. Its protein is CASSVRTSGRAIEQYF. The V call is TRBV9, the J call TRBJ2-7; 15 bases are a match to TRBD2. J was trimmed by 6 bases and V by 2 bases; bases with no gene match: 6. The CDR3 consists of 16 residues. Germline CDR1 SGDLS, CDR2 YYNGEE.

This chain uses TRBV27 with TRBJ2-4; 8 bases match TRBD1. The CDR3 consists of 15 residues. CDR1 and CDR2 (germline): MNHEY, SMNVEV (reference sequence). V lost 6 bases, J lost 6 bases, and 10 bases stayed unmatched. This CDR3 is CASSGSRGPGNIQYF. The CDR3 region has the DNA TGTGCCAGCAGCGGATCCAGGGGGCCCGGAAACATTCAGTACTTC.

This clonotype showed up just a few times. The CDR3 DNA reads TGTGCCAGCAGCCCGCAATCCCGGGACGGCGAGCAGTACTTC. This encodes CASSPQSRDGEQYF. The V gene is TRBV9, the J gene TRBJ2-7; D could derive from TRBD1 or TRBD2 (5 bases each). Trimming stripped 4 bases from V and 6 bases from J, with 17 bases between. Germline lookup yields CDR1 SGDLS and CDR2 YYNGEE. The length of the CDR3 is 14 residues.

The CDR3 loop is CASSPPFEKDYGYTF. CDR3 coding DNA: TGTGCCAGCTCACCACCGTTCGAAAAGGACTATGGCTACACCTTC. The chain carries TRBV18 and TRBJ1-2; the D is unclear. Germline CDR1 is KGHSH and CDR2 is LQKENI. V lost 0 bases, J lost 3 bases, and 11 bases lay in between. The CDR3 extends over 15 amino acids.

This clonotype appeared a few times. The chain has TRBV5-1 and TRBJ2-7; 7 positions match TRBD2. V was pared by 6 bases and J by 5 bases, with 8 bases of the junction left unmatched. The CDR3 loop spans 13 amino acids. CDR1 SGHRS and CDR2 YFSETQ come from the germline V gene. The CDR3 region is CASKDAGVDEQYF. In DNA, the CDR3 is TGCGCCAGCAAAGACGCGGGAGTCGACGAGCAGTACTTC.

Only a few counts were recorded for this clonotype. The rearrangement links TRBV7-9 to TRBJ2-7; 7 nucleotides align to TRBD1. The CDR3 runs to 12 residues. V shed 4 bases and J 7 bases; nucleotides not matched to a gene: 4. CDR1 and CDR2 (germline): SEHNR, FQNEAQ (reference sequence). The CDR3 spells CASSWGQWEQYF. CDR3 bases: TGTGCCAGCAGCTGGGGACAGTGGGAGCAGTACTTC.

This clonotype was seen only a few times. The V call is TRBV2, the J call TRBJ2-3; TRBD1 aligns across 8 bases. The CDR3 consists of 15 residues. Per the germline V gene, CDR1 is SNHLY and CDR2 is FYNNEI. V shed 4 bases and J 4 bases; nucleotides not matched to a gene: 7. For the CDR3, the DNA is TGTGCCAGCAGTGTTCCCAGGGGGCAGGCAGATACGCAGTATTTT. It yields the protein CASSVPRGQADTQYF.

This clonotype has only a few counts. CDR3 loop: CSAREGEQGSYGYTF. CDR3 bases: TGCAGTGCTAGAGAAGGGGAACAGGGTTCCTATGGCTACACCTTC. This sequence joins TRBV20-1 and TRBJ1-2, with D tentatively TRBD1 (6 bases). Trimming stripped 0 bases from V and 4 bases from J, with 15 bases between. The CDR3 runs 15 residues. The germline V gene has CDR1 DFQATT and CDR2 SNEGSKA (reference sequence).

This clonotype is a singleton in its sample. The genes are TRBV12-3 or TRBV12-4 and TRBJ2-7; TRBD1 might be the D (6 bases). CDR3 length: 14 amino acids. Trimming took off 7 bases at V and 0 bases at J, with 13 bases between the two ends. The CDR3 reads CASTPDRYSYEQYF. The CDR3, as DNA: TGTGCCAGCACCCCAGACAGGTACTCCTACGAGCAGTACTTC.

The chain joins TRBV28 to TRBJ2-7; 8 nucleotides match TRBD1. The CDR3 extends over 14 amino acids. The germline gives CDR1 MDHEN, CDR2 SYDVKM. The J segment lost 2 bases and the V segment lost 8 bases, leaving 8 bases of the junction unmatched. The DNA for the CDR3 is TGTGCCAGCGGAAGACAGGGGAGGCCCTACGAGCAGTACTTC. This sequence encodes CASGRQGRPYEQYF.

This clonotype appeared a few times. The V and J genes are TRBV7-9 and TRBJ1-1, with D tentatively TRBD1 (5 bases). CDR3 size: 15 residues. In germline, CDR1 is SEHNR, CDR2 FQNEAQ (reference sequence). The V end was cut by 5 bases, the J end by 1 base, with 14 bases between. Here the CDR3 reads CASSPDRNRNTEAFF. The DNA of the CDR3 is TGTGCCAGCAGCCCCGACAGAAACAGGAACACTGAAGCTTTCTTT.

The chain recombines TRBV6-6 with TRBJ2-7, with TRBD2 identical over 9 bases. CDR1 is MNHNY and CDR2 is SVGAGI in the germline V gene (reference sequence). CDR3 length: 11 amino acids. CDR3 DNA: TGTGTTAGCGGGGGCTCCTACGAGCAGTACTTC. Protein sequence: CVSGGSYEQYF.

This clonotype has at least ten counts. The rearrangement joins TRBV15 to TRBJ2-1, with 8 bases identical to TRBD2. CDR3 size: 14 residues. V lost 1 base and J lost 8; bases outside the gene matches: 4. Germline V gives CDR1 LNHNV, CDR2 YYDKDF (reference sequence). Here the CDR3 reads CATSRGTSRDEQFF. The CDR3 region has the DNA TGTGCCACCAGCAGAGGGACTAGCAGGGATGAGCAGTTCTTC.

The chain joins TRBV18 to TRBJ1-2; TRBD1 matches 8 bases. V lost 3 bases and J lost 6; bases outside the gene matches: 3. This CDR3 comprises 13 residues. CDR1 is KGHSH, CDR2 LQKENI, per germline. The CDR3 reads CASSPQGADGYTF. For the CDR3, the DNA is TGTGCCAGCTCACCGCAGGGGGCGGATGGCTACACCTTC.

This clonotype came up a few times. The chain recombines TRBV5-1 with TRBJ2-1; D ambiguous. Trimming cost V 5 bases and J 0 bases, with 12 bases left between them. The CDR3 extends over 15 amino acids. Germline V lookup: CDR1 SGHRS, CDR2 YFSETQ. Here the CDR3 DNA reads TGCGCCAGCAGTATGATCCTCCGCTCCTACAATGAGCAGTTCTTC. Residues: CASSMILRSYNEQFF.

The genes are TRBV7-2 and TRBJ1-1, with D possibly TRBD1 on 5 matching bases. Germline lookup yields CDR1 SGHTA and CDR2 FQGNSA. This CDR3 has 15 residues. The V end lost 1 base, the J end lost 10 bases, and 19 bases lay between the germline ends. For the CDR3, the DNA is TGTGCCAGCAGCTTAGAGGGAGGGGCCGTGACCCCAGCTTTCTTT. This gives the protein CASSLEGGAVTPAFF.

The rearrangement uses TRBV7-8 and TRBJ2-1, with 9 bases matching TRBD2. Per the germline V gene, CDR1 is SGHVS and CDR2 is FQNEAQ. Trimming at V came to 5 bases and at J to 8 bases, leaving 10 bases not matched to a gene. CDR3 size: 15 residues. The CDR3 region is CASSQSIAGVDEQFF. The CDR3 DNA reads TGTGCCAGCAGCCAGTCCATAGCGGGAGTGGATGAGCAGTTCTTC. The complete variable domain, with remaining parts taken from reference TRBV7-8 and TRBJ2-1, reads GAGVSQSPRYKVAKRGQDVALRCDPISGHVSLFWYQQALGQGPEFLTYFQNEAQLDKSGLPSDRFFAERPEGSVSTLKIQRTQQEDSAVYLCASSQSIAGVDEQFFGPGTRLTVL.

J is TRBJ2-3 and V is TRBV2; 10 positions match TRBD2. This CDR3 contains 16 residues. In germline, CDR1 is SNHLY, CDR2 FYNNEI. Trimming at V came to 6 bases and at J to 2 bases, leaving 8 bases not matched to a gene. The CDR3 DNA reads TGTGCCAGCAGGACCGGGACTAGCGTGCACACAGATACGCAGTATTTT. The encoded protein is CASRTGTSVHTDTQYF.